The clone carrying this T cell receptor beta chain has ten or more counts. The data belong to a study of T cells after yellow fever vaccination. The trim removed 1 base at V and 4 bases at J, leaving 9 bases unmatched. The CDR3 runs 16 residues. Germline assignment: CDR1 LGHNA and CDR2 YSLEER. A universal primer site and UMIs were added as TCR cDNA was made by 5'RACE template switching. Each CDR3 protein is one row after TCRdb ran MiXCR on the 5' RACE reads. The sample includes 500,000 to 550,000 distinct CDR3 sequences, about a fifth of them seen just once. The sequences come from PBMCs, collected about 21 days after the first yellow fever vaccination. The clonotype comes from a man between 18 and 35 years old who received the YFV17D yellow fever vaccine. The chain joins TRBV4-3 to TRBJ2-5, with 7 bases that match TRBD1. CDR3 residues: CASSQAEGGWVETQYF. CDR3 coding DNA: TGCGCCAGCAGCCAAGCGGAAGGGGGCTGGGTAGAGACCCAGTACTTC.